This T cell receptor (beta chain) was recovered during a study of spatial heterogeneity in lung cancer. Across the study: After resection, follow-up PBMC samples were sequenced when available, at a median of roughly 2 years later.

The junction had 0 bases not matched to a gene; V was cut back by 4 bases and J by 2 bases. The CDR3 is 14 amino acids. The germline gives CDR1 SNHLY, CDR2 FYNNEI. Time point noted: blood at routine non-recurrence follow-up after resection. Tumor, nontumor lung or frozen PBMC supplied whole RNA that was sequenced unsorted. The library protocol tagged each TCR cDNA with a unique molecular identifier. Using its own MiXCR run on the 5' RACE reads, TCRdb lists one record per CDR3 protein. The table shows about 120,000 distinct CDR3 sequences, with 9.5% to 15% occurring only once. This clonotype was recorded at least ten times.

The source was PBMCs, collected at follow-up. This sequence originates from a male donor with early-stage non-small cell lung cancer. V and J are TRBV2 and TRBJ2-5; TRBD1 matches 11 bases. CDR3 in DNA: TGTGCCAGCAGTGGGGACAGGGGGCAAGAGACCCAGTACTTC. It translates to CASSGDRGQETQYF.